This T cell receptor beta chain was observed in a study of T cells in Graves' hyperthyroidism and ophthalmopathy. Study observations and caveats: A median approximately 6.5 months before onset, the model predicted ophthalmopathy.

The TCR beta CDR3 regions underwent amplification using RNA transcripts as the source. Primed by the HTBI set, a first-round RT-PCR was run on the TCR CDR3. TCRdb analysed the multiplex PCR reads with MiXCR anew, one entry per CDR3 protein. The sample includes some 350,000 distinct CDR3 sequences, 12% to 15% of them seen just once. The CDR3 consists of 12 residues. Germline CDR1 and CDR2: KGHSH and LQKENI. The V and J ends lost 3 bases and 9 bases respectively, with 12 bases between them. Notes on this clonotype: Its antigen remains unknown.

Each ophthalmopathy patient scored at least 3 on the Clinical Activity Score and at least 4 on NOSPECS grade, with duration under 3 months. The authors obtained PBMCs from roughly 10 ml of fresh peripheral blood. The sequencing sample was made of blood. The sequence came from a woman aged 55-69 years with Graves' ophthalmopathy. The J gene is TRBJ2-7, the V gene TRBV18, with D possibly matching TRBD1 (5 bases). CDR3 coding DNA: TGTGCCAGCTCACCGCAGGGTGACGGGCAGTACTTC. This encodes CASSPQGDGQYF. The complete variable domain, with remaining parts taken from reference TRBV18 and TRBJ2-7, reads NAGVMQNPRHLVRRRGQEARLRCSPMKGHSHVYWYRQLPEEGLKFMVYLQKENIIDESGMPKERFSAEFPKEGPSILRIQQVVRGDSAAYFCASSPQGDGQYFGPGTRLTVT.